The sequence of this T cell receptor (beta chain) was determined in a study of shared clonotypes between healthy human individuals (dated by TCRdb to the early 2020s). In the study overall: A few men and two women, aged 18 to 49 years, made up the cohort. For each donor, three plates each were used for CD4 naive and CD4 memory, two plates were used for CD8 naive, and one plate was used for CD8 memory. To estimate repertoire size and how much clonotypes are shared between individuals, the study performed deep sequencing of blood TCR repertoires from five healthy adults. Libraries were prepared and TCR repertoires were sequenced by different laboratories using diverse techniques, in order to increase sequencing depth and limit assay-specific biases. Leukapheresis yielded between about 0.8 and 9.5 billion PBMCs per donor.

Healthy HIV-negative adults with no recently reported acute infections or vaccinations were included as donors. Only Caucasian adults living in Nashville, Tennessee, USA were represented among the donors. CD4+ T cells were enriched by magnetic negative selection; naive cells were then positively selected on CD45RA, and the negative fraction formed the memory subset. Blood was collected by leukapheresis, and PBMCs were isolated by Ficoll-Histopaque density gradient centrifugation and then cryopreserved in liquid nitrogen vapor phase. Analytical flow cytometry was used to check the purity and quantity of each magnetically sorted T cell population. Each sorted fraction had its genomic DNA isolated and then quantified by UV absorbance on a Nanodrop 2000c. Comments on this clone: Its antigen is unknown. No base quality values were provided; no much bigger clone lies one nucleotide off.

As encoded in the germline V gene, CDR1 is MDHEN while CDR2 is SYDVKM. Trimming accounts for 4 bases at V and 6 bases at J, while the number of junction bases matched to no gene is 7. The CDR3 covers 15 residues, taking in both the cysteine and the phenylalanine. The read is trimmed to its CDR3 DNA, 45 bases read in frame from base 1. The full study reports these points: Estimated clonotype richness was generally larger for naive than for memory subsets. Clonotypes shared by all four sorted-subset donors showed higher generation probabilities than non-shared clonotypes. Because the study included a small number of donors, the genetic and exposure-history diversity represented was limited. Pairwise subsampling led to the expectation that sequencing depth would affect the degree of clonotype sharing among donors. Rarefaction of sorted-subset datasets indicated incomplete sequencing despite the large sequencing depth. About 4.5% of naive CD4, 3% to 3.5% of naive CD8, roughly 2.5% of memory CD4, and 0.35% to 0.5% of memory CD8 clonotypes were shared across several donors. Only blood was sampled, and tissue TCR repertoires likely differ from those in blood.

Using the deep immunoSEQ assay, multiplex PCR amplified TCR CDR3 regions from genomic DNA. Genomic DNA extracted from each cell subset was distributed evenly over all wells of several immunoSEQ 96-well plates, and each plate served as one replicate. For sorted subsets, roughly 200 ng genomic DNA, equal to tens of thousands of T cell genomes, was loaded into each replicate PCR. Purified libraries were measured with a Qubit 3.0 fluorometer, size-checked on a Bioanalyzer 2100, and measured again with the KAPA Library Quantification kit. Every immunoSEQ 96-well plate was sequenced on a dedicated single-read 150-cycle Illumina NextSeq 550 flow cell. Per the source publication's procedure: Because only junctional sequences without quality scores were contained in the immunoSEQ output, filtering matching that applied to full-length reads could not be performed. Sequences were annotated with PyIR, a Python wrapper for IgBLAST v1.9, and V/J genes and CDR3 were assigned using IMGT germline references. Reads with weak V/J assignments (E-value above 1e-6), missing CDR3, stop codons, out-of-frame junctions, or ambiguous translated residues were removed. V3J clonotypes were defined as sequences sharing the same inferred V gene, J gene, and CDR3 amino acid sequence. To compute the percentage overlap between repertoires, the number of shared unique clonotypes was divided by the size of the smaller repertoire. Three approaches were used to assess repertoire richness: RTK rarefaction, the Chao1 estimator, and Recon v2.1 estimates of unobserved clonotypes. Generation probabilities were computed with OLGA for all TCRbeta clonotypes obtained by the gDNA method from a few donors. This is the immuneACCESS table as TCRdb keeps it, with only in-frame sequences that have V and J called. A part of the clones is gone; compared with another copy, unresolved V genes explain less than half, and the rest is unexplained. Clone size and V and J calls were adopted from that table, with D and trimming inferred from the DNA. This sample holds hundreds of thousands of clones; over 65% were observed only once. The ten largest clones represent 1.5% to 2% of the sample.

This sequence uses TRBV28 and TRBJ2-1; 9 middle bases align to TRBD2. The receptor was derived from a woman aged 25-40 years in good health. The sample comprised memory CD4+ T cells sorted from blood. Reading the label with the study, this specimen's cell subset or site is: CD45RA-negative fraction. CDR3 protein: CASSSHWTSVNEQFF. At the DNA level, the sequence is TGTGCCAGCAGTTCACATTGGACTAGCGTCAATGAGCAGTTCTTC.